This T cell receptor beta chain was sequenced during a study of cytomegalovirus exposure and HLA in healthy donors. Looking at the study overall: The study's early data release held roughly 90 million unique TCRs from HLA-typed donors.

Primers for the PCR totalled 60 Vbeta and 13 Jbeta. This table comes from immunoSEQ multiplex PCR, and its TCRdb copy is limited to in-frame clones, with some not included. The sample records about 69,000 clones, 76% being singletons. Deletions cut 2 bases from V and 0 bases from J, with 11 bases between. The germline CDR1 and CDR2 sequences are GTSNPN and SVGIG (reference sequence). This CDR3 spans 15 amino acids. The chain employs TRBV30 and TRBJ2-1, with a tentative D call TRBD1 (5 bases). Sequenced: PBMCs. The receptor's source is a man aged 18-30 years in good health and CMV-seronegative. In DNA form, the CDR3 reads TGTGCCTGGAGTCGAAACAGGTTCTCCTACAATGAGCAGTTCTTC. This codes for CAWSRNRFSYNEQFF.